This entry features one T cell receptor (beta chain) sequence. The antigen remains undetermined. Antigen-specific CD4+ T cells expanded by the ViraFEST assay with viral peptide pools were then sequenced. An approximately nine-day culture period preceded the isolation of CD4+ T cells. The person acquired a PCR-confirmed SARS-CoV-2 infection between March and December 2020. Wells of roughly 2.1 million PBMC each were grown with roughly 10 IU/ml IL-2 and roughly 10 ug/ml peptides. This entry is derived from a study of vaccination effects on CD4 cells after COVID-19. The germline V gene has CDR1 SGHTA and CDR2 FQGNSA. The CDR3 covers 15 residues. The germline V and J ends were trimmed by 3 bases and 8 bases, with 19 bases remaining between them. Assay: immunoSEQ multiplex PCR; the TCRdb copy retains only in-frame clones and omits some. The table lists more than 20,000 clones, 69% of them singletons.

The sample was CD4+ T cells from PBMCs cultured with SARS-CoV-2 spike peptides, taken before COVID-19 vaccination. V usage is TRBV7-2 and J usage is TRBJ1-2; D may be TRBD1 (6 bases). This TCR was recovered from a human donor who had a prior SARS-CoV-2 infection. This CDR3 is CASSFSGAGMYGYTF. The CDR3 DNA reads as TGTGCCAGCAGCTTCTCAGGGGCAGGGATGTACGGCTACACCTTC. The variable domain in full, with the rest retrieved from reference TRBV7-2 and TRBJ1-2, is GAGVSQSPSNKVTEKGKDVELRCDPISGHTALYWYRQSLGQGLEFLIYFQGNSAPDKSGLPSDRFSAERTGGSVSTLTIQRTQQEDSAVYLCASSFSGAGMYGYTFGSGTRLTVV.